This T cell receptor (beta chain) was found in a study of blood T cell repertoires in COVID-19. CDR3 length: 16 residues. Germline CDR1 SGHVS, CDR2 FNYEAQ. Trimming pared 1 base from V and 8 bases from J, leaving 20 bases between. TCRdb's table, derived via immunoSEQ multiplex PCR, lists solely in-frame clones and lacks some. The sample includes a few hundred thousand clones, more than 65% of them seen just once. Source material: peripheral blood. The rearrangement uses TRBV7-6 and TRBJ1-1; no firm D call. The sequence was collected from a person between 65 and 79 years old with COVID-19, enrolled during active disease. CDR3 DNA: TGTGCCAGCAGCTTAGAGGCGCCCCCCAGGTCGTCCGAAGCTTTCTTT. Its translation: CASSLEAPPRSSEAFF.